These T cell receptor beta chains were read from a single sample in a study of PD-1 blockade in classical Hodgkin lymphoma. Libraries were prepared by immunoSEQ multiplex PCR; TCRdb keeps only in-frame clonotypes and omits some of them. Altogether fewer than 20,000 clones are present, approximately 88% being singletons, with the ten largest covering 30% to 45%. The sample in question was peripheral blood mononuclear cells (PBMCs), obtained before the second cycle of nivolumab. The receptors derive from a human donor with classical Hodgkin lymphoma. CDR3s include the opening cysteine and the closing phenylalanine or tryptophan. The D gene is left open where the match is weak. A clone size is listed for some rows: how often the clone was seen (once, few, many), or a class if it is expanded.

>TRBJ2-2|TRBV7-9|.|few
TGTGCCAGCAGCTTCCCGGGGGACACCGGGGAGCTGTTTTTT
CASSFPGDTGELFF
>TRBJ1-1|TRBV30|.|few
TGTGCCTGGATAGTGACCACGGGGACTGAAGCTTTCTTT
CAWIVTTGTEAFF
>TRBJ1-4|TRBV2|.|.
TGTGCCAGCAGTTGGAGGGTGAATGAAAAACTGTTTTTT
CASSWRVNEKLFF
>TRBJ1-6|TRBV27|.|.
TGTGCCAGCAGTCGACCGGGAGTATCACCCCTCCACTTT
CASSRPGVSPLHF
>TRBJ1-1|TRBV11-2|.|.
TGTGCCAGCAGCATCGGACACTACACTGAAGCTTTCTTT
CASSIGHYTEAFF
>TRBJ1-1|TRBV29-1|.|.
TGCAGCGTTGTGCCCGTCCAGGGAGACACTGAAGCTTTCTTT
CSVVPVQGDTEAFF
>TRBJ1-4|TRBV5-1|TRBD1|.
TGCGCCAGCAGCTTGGGCGGTGGGGGACAGGGCGAAAAACTGTTTTTT
CASSLGGGGQGEKLFF
>TRBJ2-5|TRBV6-4|TRBD1|.
TGTGCCAGCAGTGACTCGGGAACCAGGGGGACGTTTGGTTGGGTCCAAGAGACCCAGTACTTC
CASSDSGTRGTFGWVQETQYF
>TRBJ2-7|TRBV5-4|.|.
TGTGCCAGCAGCCCCAGGGGTTTAGCCTACGAGCAGTACTTC
CASSPRGLAYEQYF
>TRBJ2-7|TRBV5-1|TRBD1|.
TGCGCCAGCAGCTTGGTTGGACAGGTCTTGTACGAGCAGTACTTC
CASSLVGQVLYEQYF
>TRBJ2-7|TRBV6-5|.|.
TGTGCCAGCAGATCGACTACCACCTACGAGCAGTACTTC
CASRSTTTYEQYF
>TRBJ1-5|TRBV6-5|.|.
TGTGCCAGCAGACCCACAGGGATCCCCAATCAGCCCCAGCATTTT
CASRPTGIPNQPQHF
>TRBJ2-7|TRBV6-6|.|once
TGTGCCAGCAGTTACAATGGGTATGGCAGCTCCTACGAGCAGTACTTC
CASSYNGYGSSYEQYF
>TRBJ2-7|TRBV2|.|.
TGTGCCAGCAGTGAAGGTCAGGGGATTAACTACGAGCAGTACTTC
CASSEGQGINYEQYF
>TRBJ2-7|TRBV18|TRBD1|.
TGTGCCAGCTCACGGCCGGGACAGTTATTCCGGGATACCTACGAGCAGTACTTC
CASSRPGQLFRDTYEQYF
>TRBJ2-2|TRBV21-1|.|.
TGTGCCAGCACAGGACGGCTGAACACCGGGGAGCTGTTTTTT
CASTGRLNTGELFF
>TRBJ1-2|TRBV2|TRBD1|.
TGTGCCAGCAAGGGACAGGGGCTGATTTCTAATGGCTACACCTTC
CASKGQGLISNGYTF
>TRBJ2-1|TRBV29-1|.|.
TGCAGTTCGACCCAGGGGAGCTCCTACAATGAGCAGTTCTTC
CSSTQGSSYNEQFF
>TRBJ2-1|TRBV10-1|TRBD2|.
TGCGCCAGCAGTCCTTCGGGACTAGCGGGGTACAATGAGCAGTTCTTC
CASSPSGLAGYNEQFF
>TRBJ2-7|TRBV2|.|once
TGTGCCAGCAGTGAGGCAGCCTCCTACGAGCAGTACTTC
CASSEAASYEQYF
>TRBJ2-3|TRBV10-1|TRBD2|.
TGCGCCAGCAGTGAGTATGGCGGGGGAGACACAGATACGCAGTATTTT
CASSEYGGGDTDTQYF
>TRBJ2-3|TRBV6-5|.|.
TGTGCCAGCAGTTTTCCCCCAGGAGGCACAGATACGCAGTATTTT
CASSFPPGGTDTQYF
>TRBJ2-7|TRBV13|.|.
TGTGCCAGCAGCGTCAACCGGGACGGAGCCTACGAGCAGTACTTC
CASSVNRDGAYEQYF
>TRBJ1-2|TRBV6-5|.|.
TGTGCCAGCAGTTACGATGGCGGGGTATGGTATGGCTACACCTTC
CASSYDGGVWYGYTF
>TRBJ1-6|TRBV30|TRBD1|.
TGTGCCTGGAACCTACCGGACAGGCCCTGGGGGGCCCTCCACTTT
CAWNLPDRPWGALHF
>TRBJ2-2|TRBV6-5|.|.
TGTGCCAGCAGGTACCTTGGTGGCACCGGGGAGCTGTTTTTT
CASRYLGGTGELFF
>TRBJ1-1|TRBV29-1|TRBD1|.
TGCAGCGGTGGGACAGGGAGGTACACTGGAGCTTTCTTT
CSGGTGRYTGAFF
>TRBJ2-5|TRBV2|.|.
TGTGCCAGCAGACCTGACAGCGGGGAGACCCAGTACTTC
CASRPDSGETQYF
>TRBJ2-7|TRBV18|.|.
TGTGCCAGCTCACCCCCGGCCGGCCACTACGAGCAGTACTTC
CASSPPAGHYEQYF
>TRBJ1-2|TRBV5-6|.|.
TGTGCCAGCAGCTTCTTATTTTCTAACTATGGCTACACCTTC
CASSFLFSNYGYTF